This T cell receptor beta chain was obtained from a study of siplizumab effects on memory and regulatory T cells. General study results and limits: Unstimulated naive T cells seemed to show more diversity than memory cells did, and they also seemed to be among the major contributors to the alloresponse. Mappable alloreactive CD4+ clones came from Treg cells about 69% of the time on average with siplizumab, against roughly 29% in controls.

CDR1 is SGHAT, CDR2 FQNNGV, per germline. The CDR3 is 14 residues long. V was cut by 5 bases and J by 9 bases, with 17 bases left in between. On this clone itself: What it binds is unknown.

Sequencing of each sample assayed roughly 10^5 TCR templates. Profiling relied on immunoSEQ multiplex PCR, and the TCRdb table lists in-frame clones only, not all of them. The sample lists around 100,000 clones, approximately 94% occurring once. The sequencing sample was made of non-Treg CD4+ T cells sorted from blood. The chain recombines TRBV11-2 with TRBJ2-1; perhaps D is TRBD1 or TRBD2 (6 bases each). This TCR was recovered from a human donor in good health. CDR3 loop: CASSQGGGNFEQFF. CDR3 sequence (DNA): TGTGCCAGCAGCCAAGGAGGGGGTAATTTTGAGCAGTTCTTC.